The following is a TCR beta chain sequence with its context. Germline assignment: CDR1 GTSNPN and CDR2 SVGIG (reference sequence). V lost 4 bases and J lost 1, with 13 bases in between. The CDR3 covers 14 residues. The data originate from a study of technical replicates of blood from a few donors. TCRdb's table, derived via immunoSEQ multiplex PCR, lists solely in-frame clones and lacks some. This table has approximately 70,000 clones, 75% to 95% appearing once. The chain combines TRBV30 with TRBJ1-1, with D uncertain. The sequencing sample was made of T cells isolated from PBMCs. This sequence originates from a human donor in good health. Some clones in this sample may be carry-over from other donors' samples. The CDR3 here is CAWNSGLRNTEAFF. The CDR3 DNA reads TGTGCCTGGAACTCTGGACTTCGGAACACTGAAGCTTTCTTT.